The rows below give T cell receptor beta chains drawn from one sample of a study of blood T cell repertoires in COVID-19. Profiled with immunoSEQ multiplex PCR; TCRdb holds only in-frame clones, not every one. In the table there are 430,000 or so clones, approximately 90% of which are singletons. Sequencing was done on a sample of PBMCs or T cells enriched from blood (not recorded which). Receptors were obtained from a woman in her 40s who had recovered from COVID-19. Each CDR3 is given without its conserved first and last residue. Fields, in order: V gene, J gene, CDR3 protein.

>TRBV7-6|TRBJ2-7
ASSSTFEQY
>TRBV5-8|TRBJ1-1
ASSLSDGNTEAF
>TRBV9|TRBJ2-1
ASSGGRSRNEQF
>TRBV21-1|TRBJ2-7
ASSKTGGLSSQSPYEQY
>TRBV19|TRBJ1-1
ASSIPGTGEDTEAF
>TRBV18|TRBJ2-7
ASSSGTGGWLYYEQY
>TRBV15|TRBJ2-1
ATSGPTSTDEQF
>TRBV7-2|TRBJ1-1
ASSLGDTNTEAF
>TRBV11-3|TRBJ2-2
ASSLDWTAGELF
>TRBV5-8|TRBJ1-1
ASSLGAEAF
>TRBV19|TRBJ1-4
ASSISVATNEKLF
>TRBV19|TRBJ1-2
ASSIRQGGGYT
>TRBV5-6|TRBJ2-7
ASSLFEGAGESYEQY
>TRBV3-1/TRBV3-2|TRBJ1-2
ASSMRVNYGYT
>TRBV21-1|TRBJ2-1
ASSKTANSNEQF
>TRBV5-4|TRBJ1-2
ASSSPGLALGDYT
>TRBV29-1|TRBJ1-3
SGVRGSGNTIY
>TRBV11-2|TRBJ1-6
ASSLGTGSVPLH
>TRBV28|TRBJ1-1
ASSPLQGARTEAF
>TRBV27|TRBJ1-2
ASSPVALTGGSRGYT
>TRBV7-9|TRBJ2-5
ASEGVRAGETQY
>TRBV19|TRBJ1-1
ASTRYTEAF
>TRBV15|TRBJ1-1
ATSRNIKNTEAF
>TRBV11-3|TRBJ2-1
ASSLVFKAVTGLYNEQF
>TRBV9|TRBJ1-3
ASSETGDSGNTIY
>TRBV25-1|TRBJ1-1
ASSLGSNTEAF
>TRBV18|TRBJ2-3
ASSPLQGRTDTQY
>TRBV2|TRBJ2-1
ASRSGTSGRDEQF
>TRBV6-5|TRBJ2-7
ASTRAGKSYEQY
>TRBV2|TRBJ1-1
ASSPSGGGQANTEAF
>TRBV7-9|TRBJ1-2
ASSLGGRESFTNYGYT
>TRBV5-1|TRBJ1-5
ASSLVGGSNQPQH
>TRBV27|TRBJ2-7
ASSLLGQDKKYEQY
>TRBV2|TRBJ2-2
ASSTLATGTSGRSINTGELF
>TRBV12-3/TRBV12-4|TRBJ1-2
ASSLGDFYGYT
>TRBV24-1|TRBJ2-3
ATSDSGSDRDSPDTQY
>TRBV7-9|TRBJ1-4
ASSPRGRGEKLF
>TRBV29-1|TRBJ1-5
SVALGRGNNQPQH
>TRBV27|TRBJ2-1
ASSPGQPLNEQF
>TRBV5-4|TRBJ1-2
ASSAPGQGSYGYT
>TRBV12-5|TRBJ2-7
ASGLVTSEEQY
>TRBV10-1|TRBJ2-1
ASSRAEVYNEQF
>TRBV28|TRBJ2-3
ASRASDRGLGTDTQY
>TRBV7-7|TRBJ2-3
ASNLGSGADTQY
>TRBV7-9|TRBJ2-1
ASSLRRTGGNEQF
>TRBV15|TRBJ1-1
ATSSLADTEAF
>TRBV7-9|TRBJ2-3
ASIGLAGGPSSTDTQY
>TRBV7-8|TRBJ2-7
ASSSMQGSYEQY